This entry features one T cell receptor (beta chain) sequence. The target antigen is unknown. TCRdb itself ran the RT-PCR reads through MiXCR, one entry per CDR3 protein. Counted here are more than 500,000 distinct CDR3 sequences, approximately 10% occurring once; the ten biggest clones make up 11%. The CDR3 is 12 amino acids. The germline CDR1 and CDR2 sequences are SEHNR and FQNEAQ (reference sequence). The germline V and J ends were trimmed by 7 bases and 9 bases, with 13 bases remaining between them. These data belong to a study of response to subunit inactivated influenza vaccine. The study, taken as a whole, reports: The authors put forward the suggestion that each seasonal influenza vaccination may bring in only a limited number of new T cells.

A further study also used this sample, focusing on T cells expressing NK-cell markers. That study adds: 5'RACE template switching with UMIs generated TCR beta cDNA.

The rearrangement joins TRBV7-9 to TRBJ2-1; the D gene is possibly TRBD2 (6 bases). Sequencing was performed on PBMCs from blood, taken on the day of vaccination. This clonotype was sampled from a man over 45 who received an inactivated influenza vaccine. The CDR3 nucleotides read TGTGCCAGCAATCGTTTGGGGGGTGAGCAGTTCTTC. Protein product: CASNRLGGEQFF.